Listed below are T cell receptor beta chains from one sample, sequenced in a study of T cell responses to AZD1222 COVID-19 vaccine. TCRdb's table, derived via immunoSEQ multiplex PCR, lists solely in-frame clones and lacks some. The table shows about 22,000 clones, with less than 85% occurring only once. The input for sequencing was peripheral blood, taken on day 0 of AZD1222 vaccination. These receptors originate from an adult in good health. The CDR3 runs from the conserved cysteine through the conserved F or W. A D gene is named only where the DNA matches it firmly. Size values are once, few and many counts, or a class for expanded clones, and some rows have none.

NA TRBJ1-3 NA TRBV6-1 TGTGCCAGCAGTGAAGGTTCGGGGGGAAACACCATATATTTT CASSEGSGGNTIYF
few TRBJ2-2 NA TRBV7-8 TGTGCCGCAGGAGGCGGACGCTCGAACACCGGGGAGCTGTTTTTT CAAGGGRSNTGELFF
NA TRBJ1-3 NA TRBV19 TGTGCCACTCAGCAGTATTCTGGAAACACCATATATTTT CATQQYSGNTIYF
NA TRBJ2-2 NA TRBV30 TGTGCCTGGAGGTCCGGGACCTTGAACACCGGGGAGCTGTTTTTT CAWRSGTLNTGELFF
few TRBJ2-1 TRBD2 TRBV28 TGTGCCAGCAGTTTCCGGACTAGCGGTTACAATGAGCAGTTCTTC CASSFRTSGYNEQFF
NA TRBJ1-2 NA TRBV3-1/TRBV3-2 TGTGCCAGCAGCCAAGGATCAGACGGAGGTAACTATGGCTACACCTTC CASSQGSDGGNYGYTF
once TRBJ1-2 NA TRBV3-1/TRBV3-2 TGTGCCAGCAGCCAATATTCTTCTCTCGCGGGCGGCTACACCTTC CASSQYSSLAGGYTF
NA TRBJ2-4 TRBD2 TRBV6-2/TRBV6-3 TGTGCCAGCAGCCGCCGGATTGCGGGAGGGAGTTTGGCCAAAAACATTCAGTACTTC CASSRRIAGGSLAKNIQYF
NA TRBJ2-2 NA TRBV13 TGTGCCAGCAACACCCTCGGGGGGAACACCGGGGAGCTGTTTTTT CASNTLGGNTGELFF
NA TRBJ1-5 NA TRBV28 TGTGCCAGCAGTACGGGGCCGAATCAGCCCCAGCATTTT CASSTGPNQPQHF
few TRBJ1-2 TRBD1 TRBV5-8 TGTGCCAGCAGCTATAGTGGACAGGAGAGTGCCAGGGGCTACACCTTC CASSYSGQESARGYTF
once TRBJ1-4 NA TRBV29-1 TGCAGCGTTGAAGGGCAGCCTCCGGGAAAACTGTTTTTT CSVEGQPPGKLFF
NA TRBJ2-7 NA TRBV6-1 TGTGCCAGCAGTGAAAAGGGAGAACAGTACGAGCAGTACTTC CASSEKGEQYEQYF
NA TRBJ2-5 TRBD2 TRBV9 TGTGCCAGCAGCGTAGAGGCAGCGGGGTTGGGAGAGACCCAGTACTTC CASSVEAAGLGETQYF
NA TRBJ2-1 NA TRBV5-8 TGTGCCAGCAGCGCCAGGGGGCGGGGGGGTGAGCAGTTCTTC CASSARGRGGEQFF
NA TRBJ2-1 TRBD1 TRBV30 TGTGCCTGGAGTGCTGGGACAGGGACCTACAATGAGCAGTTCTTC CAWSAGTGTYNEQFF
NA TRBJ1-6 NA TRBV27 TGTGCCAGCAGAGATTCCAATTCACCCCTCCACTTT CASRDSNSPLHF
NA TRBJ1-1 NA TRBV9 TGTGCCAGCAGCCTCGGAGGGGTGAACACTGAAGCTTTCTTT CASSLGGVNTEAFF
NA TRBJ2-7 NA TRBV28 TGTGCCAGCAGTCCCCAGGGGTTCTCCTACGAGCAGTACTTC CASSPQGFSYEQYF
NA TRBJ2-1 TRBD2 TRBV7-2 TGTGCCAGCAGCCCCACCCCGGGACTAGCCGGTGATGAGCAGTTCTTC CASSPTPGLAGDEQFF
NA TRBJ1-1 NA TRBV5-4 TGTGCCAGCAGCTTGGTGGACAGTGAAGCTTTCTTT CASSLVDSEAFF
NA TRBJ2-7 TRBD1 TRBV7-2 TGTGCCAGCAGCACGCACGGGACAGGGACCTACGAGCAGTACTTC CASSTHGTGTYEQYF
NA TRBJ1-2 TRBD1 TRBV20-1 TGCAGTGCTAGTACAGGGGGTAACTATGGCTACACCTTC CSASTGGNYGYTF
NA TRBJ1-2 TRBD1 TRBV4-2 TGTGCCAGCAGCCAAGGGACAGGACCTAACTATGGCTACACCTTC CASSQGTGPNYGYTF
few TRBJ2-2 TRBD2 TRBV10-2 TGCGCCAGCCGTCCAACTAGCGGGGGAATCGGGGAGCTGTTTTTT CASRPTSGGIGELFF
NA TRBJ2-7 TRBD1 TRBV7-9 TGTGCCAGCAGCTTAGCGGGACAGGGGGTAGGGTACGAGCAGTACTTC CASSLAGQGVGYEQYF
few TRBJ1-5 TRBD1 TRBV6-5 TGTGCCAGCCGAGCCGGACAGGGGCGGAATCAGCCCCAGCATTTT CASRAGQGRNQPQHF
NA TRBJ2-1 TRBD2 TRBV27 TGTGCCAGCAGTCCCGGGACTAGCGGGAGGAATGAGCAGTTCTTC CASSPGTSGRNEQFF
NA TRBJ1-1 NA TRBV4-2 TGTGCCAGCAGCCAAGATTCGGGGGCTTTCTTT CASSQDSGAFF
NA TRBJ1-2 NA TRBV5-1 TGCGCCAGCAGCTTGGGTCGGGGCGGTGATGGCTACACCTTC CASSLGRGGDGYTF
NA TRBJ1-1 NA TRBV7-7 TGTGCTAGCAGCAAGAACAGGGCCACTGAAGCTTTCTTT CASSKNRATEAFF
NA TRBJ2-3 TRBD2 TRBV5-1 TGCGCCAGCAGCCTCGGGGGGACGGTGAAGCGGCAGTATTTT CASSLGGTVKRQYF
NA TRBJ2-5 TRBD2 TRBV15 TGTGCCACCATACTTCGTAGCGGGGGGGCCGGGCAAGAGACCCAGTACTTC CATILRSGGAGQETQYF
NA TRBJ1-3 NA TRBV7-8 TGTGCCAGCAGCTTAGTAATGTCAGGAGTCGGAAACACCATATATTTT CASSLVMSGVGNTIYF
NA TRBJ2-4 TRBD2 TRBV23-1 TGCGCCAGCAACCAGAGCGGGAGCAAAAACATTCAGTACTTC CASNQSGSKNIQYF
NA TRBJ2-1 NA TRBV4-3 TGCGCCAGCAGCCAAGAGATAGTTTCACTAAAGGAGCAGTTCTTC CASSQEIVSLKEQFF
NA TRBJ2-7 TRBD2 TRBV27 TGTGCCAGTTTTAGCGGGAGAGGATACGAGCAGTACTTC CASFSGRGYEQYF
NA TRBJ2-7 NA TRBV19 TGTGCCAGTAGTACCCCGACGGGGGTCCCCTACGAGCAGTACTTC CASSTPTGVPYEQYF
NA TRBJ1-1 TRBD1 TRBV6-5 TGTGCCAGCACGCAGGGGGCTTTAACTGAAGCTTTCTTT CASTQGALTEAFF
NA TRBJ2-7 NA TRBV12-3/TRBV12-4 TGTGCCAGCAGTTTTACCCACGAGCAGTACTTC CASSFTHEQYF
NA TRBJ2-5 NA TRBV7-9 TGTGCCAGTGGGAGTTCAGGAGAGACCCAGTACTTC CASGSSGETQYF
few TRBJ2-7 NA TRBV6-2/TRBV6-3 TGTGCCAGCAGTTACGGTAAGAGCTCCTACGAGCAGTACTTC CASSYGKSSYEQYF
NA TRBJ2-1 TRBD2 TRBV7-3 TGTGCCAGCAGCTCCGGGACTAGCGGGGCCTACAATGAGCAGTTCTTC CASSSGTSGAYNEQFF
NA TRBJ2-1 TRBD2 TRBV11-2 TGTGCCAGCAGCTTAACAGCGGGAGGGCCGCATGAGCAGTTCTTC CASSLTAGGPHEQFF
NA TRBJ1-1 TRBD1 TRBV7-2 TGTGCCAGCAGCTCAGACAGGGGGACTGAAGCTTTCTTT CASSSDRGTEAFF
NA TRBJ2-3 NA TRBV27 TGTGCCAGCAGAACTAGCACAGATACGCAGTATTTT CASRTSTDTQYF
once TRBJ1-6 NA TRBV30 TGTGCCTGGAGTATCGGGTACGATTCACCCCTCCACTTT CAWSIGYDSPLHF
NA TRBJ2-4 NA TRBV19 TGTGCCAGTAGTGCTCCCCTGGGGGGACAGATGGACATTCAGTACTTC CASSAPLGGQMDIQYF
NA TRBJ2-7 NA TRBV4-3 TGCGCCAGCAGCCAAGGGCTGGAGTCCTACGAGCAGTACTTC CASSQGLESYEQYF
NA TRBJ2-5 TRBD2 TRBV11-2 TGTGCCAGCAGCTTAGATCTTTCTAGCGGGAGTCAGACCCAGTACTTC CASSLDLSSGSQTQYF
NA TRBJ2-7 NA TRBV18 TGTGCCAGCTCCCTGGGTAATTGGGGAACCGAGCAGTACTTC CASSLGNWGTEQYF
few TRBJ1-1 TRBD1 TRBV6-1 TGTGCCAGCAGTGAAGGGACAGGGGCGGCTTTCTTT CASSEGTGAAFF
NA TRBJ2-7 NA TRBV29-1 TGCAGCGTTCGGACAGCGGAAGTCTACGAGCAGTACTTC CSVRTAEVYEQYF
NA TRBJ2-3 NA TRBV19 TGTGCCAGTAGTATAGCCTCTAGCACAGATACGCAGTATTTT CASSIASSTDTQYF
NA TRBJ2-1 TRBD2 TRBV5-1 TGCGCCAGCAGCTTGCCGGGGGGGACCGGGGATGAGCAGTTCTTC CASSLPGGTGDEQFF
NA TRBJ2-5 TRBD1 TRBV5-4 TGTGCCAGCAGCTATGGGACAGGGTGGGAGACCCAGTACTTC CASSYGTGWETQYF